These 3 T cell receptor beta chains were sequenced from one sample in a study of cytomegalovirus exposure and HLA in healthy donors. Primers for the PCR totalled 60 Vbeta and 13 Jbeta. Assay used: immunoSEQ multiplex PCR; TCRdb lists only in-frame clones, some missing. The table records approximately 140,000 clones, roughly four fifths of them present only once. The sequenced material came from PBMCs. All receptors derive from a boy younger than 18 in good health and CMV-seronegative.

The rearrangement links TRBV30 to TRBJ2-1; a possible D gene is TRBD2 (6 bases). CDR1 is GTSNPN, CDR2 SVGIG, per germline (reference sequence). The germline V and J ends were trimmed by 1 base and 4 bases, with 11 bases remaining between them. The CDR3 is 14 amino acids. In DNA, the CDR3 is TGTGCCTGGAGTGGGGAGGCTAAATACAATGAGCAGTTCTTC. Protein sequence: CAWSGEAKYNEQFF.

The V and J genes are TRBV11-3 and TRBJ2-1; a weak D match, TRBD1 (6 bases). V dropped 1 base and J dropped 5 bases, with 15 bases sitting between them. This CDR3 is built from 16 residues. CDR1 SGHNT and CDR2 YENEEA come from the germline V gene. CDR3 region: CASSLGGTRPDNEQFF. CDR3 coding DNA: TGTGCCAGCAGCTTAGGGGGGACACGTCCTGACAATGAGCAGTTCTTC.

The chain joins TRBV11-2 to TRBJ2-7; D is perhaps TRBD2 (5 bases). V was cut by 5 bases and J by 0 bases, with 11 bases left in between. Per the germline V gene, CDR1 is SGHAT and CDR2 is FQNNGV. This CDR3 is built from 14 residues. CDR3 coding DNA: TGTGCCAGCAGCCTTGGTGGGAGCTCCTACGAGCAGTACTTC. Amino acid sequence: CASSLGGSSYEQYF. The full variable domain, rest sourced from reference TRBV11-2 and TRBJ2-7, is EAGVAQSPRYKIIEKRQSVAFWCNPISGHATLYWYQQILGQGPKLLIQFQNNGVVDDSQLPKDRFSAERLKGVDSTLKIQPAKLEDSAVYLCASSLGGSSYEQYFGPGTRLTVT.